The entry that follows covers one T cell receptor (beta chain) sequence. Antigen unknown. This entry comes from a study of regulatory T cells in long-lasting Graves disease. Study background: Patients met the persistent Graves' disease definition after over 5 years of antithyroid drugs with positive TSH receptor antibodies. Study outcomes and limitations: Favored usage of TRBV28, TRBJ1-2 and TRBJ2-5 was recorded in persistent disease.

iRepertoire HTBI primers and Arm-PCR of CDR3 regions built TCR beta libraries. TCRdb ran MiXCR on the multiplex PCR reads and lists one entry per CDR3 protein. This sample has 400,000 or so distinct CDR3 sequences, with less than 25% found just once. Time point indicated: persistent/refractory GD, antithyroid drugs over 5 years with positive TRAb. RNA from PBMCs was the source of the TCR library. The CDR3 has 14 residues. The junction had 8 bases not matched to a gene; V was cut back by 3 bases and J by 6 bases. The germline gives CDR1 SGHTA, CDR2 FQGNSA. Material: peripheral blood mononuclear cells (PBMCs), obtained when the disease was refractory, from a patient treated with antithyroid drugs. J is TRBJ2-7 and V is TRBV7-2, with 7 bases fitting TRBD2. This sequence originates from a female donor with Graves disease. The CDR3 bases are TGTGCCAGCAGCTTGCGTGGGAGGGCCCCCGAGCAGTACTTC. Encoded protein: CASSLRGRAPEQYF.